The sequence of this T cell receptor (beta chain) was determined in a study of blood T cell repertoires in COVID-19. Background on the study: PBMCs, B-cell-depleted T cells, or T cells provided the cDNA or gDNA that made up the material.

Recruitment covered 20 to 25 US areas and drew participants whose ages spanned roughly 18 to 100 years. Before being deemed recovered, Cohort 3 donors had two negative PCRs, clearance, or symptom resolution. The CDR3 has 16 amino acids. CDR1 is SNHLY and CDR2 is FYNNEI in the germline V gene. After removal of 5 bases from V and 5 bases from J, the junction contained 6 bases not matched to a gene. Only in-frame clones appear in the TCRdb table, and some are missing; sequencing was by immunoSEQ multiplex PCR. Of 390,000 or so clones in the sample, around 83% were seen once. This clonotype was sampled from a woman aged 45-65 years who had recovered from COVID-19. V is TRBV2 and J is TRBJ2-2; 12 bases line up with TRBD2. The specimen sequenced was PBMCs or T cells enriched from blood (not recorded which). CDR3 DNA: TGTGCCAGCAGTAAGATAGGACTAGCGGGGACCGGGGAGCTGTTTTTT. Protein product: CASSKIGLAGTGELFF.